This T cell receptor (beta chain) is drawn from a study of OX40 agonist ivuxolimab in advanced cancers. The CDR3 runs to 13 residues. Germline lookup yields CDR1 SNHLY and CDR2 FYNNEI. J gave up 4 bases and V 1 base, and 0 bases lay outside the gene matches. Measured with immunoSEQ multiplex PCR; TCRdb has only the in-frame clones, and not every one. Of 55,000 to 60,000 clones listed, roughly 92% are singletons. The sequencing here drew on CD4+ or CD8+ T cells sorted from blood, taken in a trial of the OX40 agonist ivuxolimab. The source of this sequence is an adult with an advanced solid tumor such as melanoma, head and neck, liver or kidney cancer. The chain links TRBV2 to TRBJ2-5; 7 bases map to TRBD2. DNA for the CDR3: TGTGCCAGCAGTGAAGGGGGGGGAGAGACCCAGTACTTC. It codes for CASSEGGGETQYF.